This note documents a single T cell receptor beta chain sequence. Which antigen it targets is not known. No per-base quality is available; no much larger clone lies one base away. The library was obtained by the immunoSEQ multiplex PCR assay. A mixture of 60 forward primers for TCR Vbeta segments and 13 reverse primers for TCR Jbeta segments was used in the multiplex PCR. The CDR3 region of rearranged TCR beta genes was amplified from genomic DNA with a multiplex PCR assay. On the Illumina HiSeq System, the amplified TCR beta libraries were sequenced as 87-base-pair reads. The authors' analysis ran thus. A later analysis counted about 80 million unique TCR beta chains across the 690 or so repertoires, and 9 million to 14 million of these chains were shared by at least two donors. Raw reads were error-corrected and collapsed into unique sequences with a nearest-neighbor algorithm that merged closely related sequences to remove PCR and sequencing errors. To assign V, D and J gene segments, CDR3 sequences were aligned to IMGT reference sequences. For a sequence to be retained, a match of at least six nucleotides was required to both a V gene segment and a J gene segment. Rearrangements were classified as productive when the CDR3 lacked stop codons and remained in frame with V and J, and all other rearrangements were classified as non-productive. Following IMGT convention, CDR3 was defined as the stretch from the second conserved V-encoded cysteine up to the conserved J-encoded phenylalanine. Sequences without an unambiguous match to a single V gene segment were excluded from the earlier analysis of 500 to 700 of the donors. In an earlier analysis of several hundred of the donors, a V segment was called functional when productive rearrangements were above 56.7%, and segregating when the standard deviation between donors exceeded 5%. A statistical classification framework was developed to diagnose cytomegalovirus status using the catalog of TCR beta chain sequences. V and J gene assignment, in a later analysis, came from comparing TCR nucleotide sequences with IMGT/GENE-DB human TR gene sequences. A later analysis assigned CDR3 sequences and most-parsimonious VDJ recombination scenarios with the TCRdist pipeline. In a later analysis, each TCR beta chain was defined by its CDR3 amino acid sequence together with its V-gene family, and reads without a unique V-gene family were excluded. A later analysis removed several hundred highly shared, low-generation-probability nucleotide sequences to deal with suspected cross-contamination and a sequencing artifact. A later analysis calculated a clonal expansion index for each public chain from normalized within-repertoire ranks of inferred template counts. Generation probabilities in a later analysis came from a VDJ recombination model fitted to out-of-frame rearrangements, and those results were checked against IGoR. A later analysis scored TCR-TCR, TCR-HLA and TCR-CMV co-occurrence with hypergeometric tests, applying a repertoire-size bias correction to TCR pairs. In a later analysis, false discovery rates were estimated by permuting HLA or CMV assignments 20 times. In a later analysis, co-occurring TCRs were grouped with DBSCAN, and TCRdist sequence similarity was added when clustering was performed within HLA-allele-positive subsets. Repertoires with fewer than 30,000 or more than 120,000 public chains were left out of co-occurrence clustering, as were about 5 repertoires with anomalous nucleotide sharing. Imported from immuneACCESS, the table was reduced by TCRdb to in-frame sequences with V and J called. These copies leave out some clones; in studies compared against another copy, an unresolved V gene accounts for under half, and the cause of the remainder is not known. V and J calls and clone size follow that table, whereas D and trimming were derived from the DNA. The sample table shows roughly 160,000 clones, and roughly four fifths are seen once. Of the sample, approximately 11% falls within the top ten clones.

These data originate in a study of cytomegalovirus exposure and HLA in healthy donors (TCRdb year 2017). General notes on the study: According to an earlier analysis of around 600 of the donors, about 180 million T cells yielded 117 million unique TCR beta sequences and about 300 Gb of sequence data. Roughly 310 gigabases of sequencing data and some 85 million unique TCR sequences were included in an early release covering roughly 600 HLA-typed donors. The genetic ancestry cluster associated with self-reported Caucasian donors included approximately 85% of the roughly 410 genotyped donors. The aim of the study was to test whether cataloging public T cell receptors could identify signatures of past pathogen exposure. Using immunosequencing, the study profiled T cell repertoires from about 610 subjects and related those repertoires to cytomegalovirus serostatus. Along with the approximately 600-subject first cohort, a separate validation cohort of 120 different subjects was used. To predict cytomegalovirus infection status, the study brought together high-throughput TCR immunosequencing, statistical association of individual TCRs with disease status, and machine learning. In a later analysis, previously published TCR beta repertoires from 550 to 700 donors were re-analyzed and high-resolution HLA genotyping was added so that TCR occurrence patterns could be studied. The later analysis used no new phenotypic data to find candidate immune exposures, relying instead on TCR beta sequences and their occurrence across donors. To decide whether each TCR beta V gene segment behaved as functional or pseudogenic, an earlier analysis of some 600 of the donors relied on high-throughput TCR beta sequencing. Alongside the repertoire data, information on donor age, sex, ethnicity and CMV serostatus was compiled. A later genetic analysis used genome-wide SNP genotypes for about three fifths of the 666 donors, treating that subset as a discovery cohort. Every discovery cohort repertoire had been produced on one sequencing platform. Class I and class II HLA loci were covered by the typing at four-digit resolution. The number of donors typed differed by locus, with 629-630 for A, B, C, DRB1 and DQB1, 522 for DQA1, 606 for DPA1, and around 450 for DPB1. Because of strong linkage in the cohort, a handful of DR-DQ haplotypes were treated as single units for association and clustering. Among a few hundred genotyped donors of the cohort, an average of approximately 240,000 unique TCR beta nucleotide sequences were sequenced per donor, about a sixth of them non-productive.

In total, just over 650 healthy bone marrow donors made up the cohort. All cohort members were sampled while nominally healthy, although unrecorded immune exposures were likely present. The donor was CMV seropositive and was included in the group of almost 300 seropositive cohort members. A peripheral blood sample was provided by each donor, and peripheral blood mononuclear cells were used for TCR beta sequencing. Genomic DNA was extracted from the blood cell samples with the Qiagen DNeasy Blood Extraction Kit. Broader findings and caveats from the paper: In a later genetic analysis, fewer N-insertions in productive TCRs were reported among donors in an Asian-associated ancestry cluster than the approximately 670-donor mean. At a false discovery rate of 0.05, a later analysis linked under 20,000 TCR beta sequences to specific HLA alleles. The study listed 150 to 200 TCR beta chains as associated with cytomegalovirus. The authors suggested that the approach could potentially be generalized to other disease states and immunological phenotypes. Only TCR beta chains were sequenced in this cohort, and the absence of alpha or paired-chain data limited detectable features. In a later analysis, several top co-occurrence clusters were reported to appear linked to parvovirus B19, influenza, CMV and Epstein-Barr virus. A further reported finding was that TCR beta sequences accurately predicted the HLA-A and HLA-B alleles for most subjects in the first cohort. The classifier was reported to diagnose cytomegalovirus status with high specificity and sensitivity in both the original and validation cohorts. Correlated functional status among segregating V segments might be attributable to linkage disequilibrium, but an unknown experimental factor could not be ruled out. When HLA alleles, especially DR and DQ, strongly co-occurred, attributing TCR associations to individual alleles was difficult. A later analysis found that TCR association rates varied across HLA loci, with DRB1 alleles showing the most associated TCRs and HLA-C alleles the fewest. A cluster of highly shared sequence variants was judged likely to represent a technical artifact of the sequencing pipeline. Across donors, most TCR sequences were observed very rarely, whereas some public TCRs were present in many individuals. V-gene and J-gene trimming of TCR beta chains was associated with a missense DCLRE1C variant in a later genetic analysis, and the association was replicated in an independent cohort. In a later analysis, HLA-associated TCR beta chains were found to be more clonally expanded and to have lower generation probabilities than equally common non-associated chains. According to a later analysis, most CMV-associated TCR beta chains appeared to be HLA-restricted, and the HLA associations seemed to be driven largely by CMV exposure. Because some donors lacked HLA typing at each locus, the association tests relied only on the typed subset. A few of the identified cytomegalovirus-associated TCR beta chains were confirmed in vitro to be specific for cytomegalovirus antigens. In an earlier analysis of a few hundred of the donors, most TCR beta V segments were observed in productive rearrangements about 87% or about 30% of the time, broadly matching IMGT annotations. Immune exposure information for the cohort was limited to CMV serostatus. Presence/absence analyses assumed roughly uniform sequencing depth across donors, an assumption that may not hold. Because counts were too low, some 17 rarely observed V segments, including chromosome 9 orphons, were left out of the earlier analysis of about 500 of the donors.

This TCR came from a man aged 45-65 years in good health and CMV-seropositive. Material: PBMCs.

The CDR3 loop reads CASRGGQGASNQPQHF. The DNA sequence is as follows: TGTGCCAGCAGGGGGGGACAGGGGGCAAGCAATCAGCCCCAGCATTTT. This chain joins TRBV28 to TRBJ1-5, and TRBD1 matches 12 of the central bases. There are 16 amino acids in the CDR3, from cysteine to phenylalanine inclusive. This entry keeps only the CDR3 DNA: 48 bases, framed from base 1. According to the germline V gene, CDR1 reads MDHEN and CDR2 reads SYDVKM. V has 6 bases trimmed and J has 1 base trimmed; junction bases matching no gene number 4.